The clone carrying this T cell receptor (beta chain) was counted ten times or more. Its matching antigen is unknown. The lymph nodes were axillary draining lymph nodes from breast cancer patients. The CDR3 totals 14 residues. CDR1 and CDR2 (germline): LGHDT, YNNKEL (reference sequence). Trimming took off 4 bases at V and 2 bases at J, with 10 bases between the two ends. TCRdb ran MiXCR on the multiplex PCR reads and lists one entry per CDR3 protein. The sample includes some 140,000 distinct CDR3 sequences, 21% of them seen just once. This specimen belongs to a study of breast tumors, draining lymph nodes, adjacent tissues. General study points: Tumor repertoires ranked between lymph nodes and nontumor tissue in diversity, with V and J gene preferences.

Material: axillary lymph node tissue. The V and J genes are TRBV3-1 and TRBJ2-3; D ambiguous. This sequence was found in a female donor with breast cancer. Some clones in this sample may be carry-over from other donors' samples. The CDR3 protein is CASSPRGLTDTQYF. In nucleotides, the CDR3 is TGTGCCAGCAGCCCCCGTGGTCTCACAGATACGCAGTATTTT.